This TCR beta chain was sequenced during a study of blood T cell repertoires in COVID-19 (dated by TCRdb to 2018 to 2020). With regard to the full study: The collaborator samples originated in the United States, Italy and Spain and spanned the acute and convalescent phases of COVID-19. The prospective study material was composed of cDNA or gDNA derived from T cells, B-cell-depleted T cells, or PBMCs. The dataset comprised deeply sampled blood TCRbeta repertoires from subjects exposed to, actively infected with, or recovered from COVID-19. The repertoires were made available in a free public database intended to serve as a resource for research on the immune response to SARS-CoV-2. Samples came from the ongoing ImmuneRACE study (first 160 participants) plus 1,254 subjects from 6 global collaborators. Nearly every sample came with metadata listing a de-identified subject ID, COVID-19 status, age in years and sex. Where HLA class I and class II types were available, the types were taken from metadata supplied by the sample provider, not from assay-based typing. What the research found in general, with its limitations: How much clinical and demographic metadata was included differed by source and by participant, and the metadata was provided uncurated.

TCRbeta CDR3 regions were amplified from genomic DNA by means of the immunoSEQ Assay, a bias-controlled multiplex PCR. The authors processed their data as follows. The number of nucleated cells in each sample was estimated from the amplification of reference gene primers within the assay. Sequence reads were collapsed and filtered to measure the absolute abundance of every unique TCRbeta CDR3 rearrangement. For each sample, productive Simpson clonality was calculated as the square root of Simpson's diversity index over productive rearrangements. TCRdb took this table from immuneACCESS and kept in-frame rearrangements with V and J called. Such tables lack part of the clones; where checked against another copy, unresolved V genes explain under half of the gap, and the rest is unexplained. That table gives V, J and clone size, and the DNA gave D and trimming. This sample comprises about 120,000 clones, 75% to 85% of them detected only once. The ten largest clones represent about 4% of the sample.

Details on this clone: Its antigen has not been determined. Per-base qualities were not stored, and no clone one base away is much larger.

Each collaborating institution followed its own protocols to collect whole blood in K2EDTA tubes. For TCRbeta analysis, collaborators shipped samples as frozen whole blood, isolated PBMCs, or DNA extracted from either of those sample types. Based on the germline V gene, the CDR1 and CDR2 sequences are MNHEY and SVGAGI. The germline ends are 15 bases apart after V is trimmed by 6 bases and J by 6 bases. The CDR3 spans 13 residues, from the cysteine through the phenylalanine. The kept DNA is CDR3 alone, 39 bases in frame from the first base. Recombination joined TRBV6-5 with TRBJ2-7; TRBD1 is a possible D gene, resting on 5 matching bases. The specimen was peripheral blood. This clonotype originated in a woman between 45 and 65 years old with acute or convalescent COVID-19. The base sequence is TGTGCCAGCAGGCAAAGCACAGGTGTCGAGCAGTACTTC. This sequence encodes CASRQSTGVEQYF.